A single sample gave rise to the 16 T cell receptor beta chains below, sequenced in a study of blood T cell repertoires in COVID-19. Profiled with immunoSEQ multiplex PCR; TCRdb holds only in-frame clones, not every one. The table includes 200,000 to 250,000 clones, 88% detected once. Sequencing used peripheral blood. The receptor source for this set is a man older than 75 with acute or convalescent COVID-19.

In regard to this clone: Other DNA sequences in this specimen translate into the identical CDR3. The V call is TRBV3-1 (or the pseudogene TRBV3-2), the J call TRBJ2-5; 8 bases align to TRBD2. This CDR3 is built from 14 residues. From germline, CDR1 is LGHDT and CDR2 YNNKEL (reference sequence). The trim removed 5 bases at V and 4 bases at J, leaving 6 bases unmatched. CDR3 loop: CASSSRGAGETQYF. As DNA, the CDR3 is TGTGCCAGCAGCTCGCGGGGGGCCGGAGAGACCCAGTACTTC.

V gene TRBV5-1 combines with J gene TRBJ2-1, with 10 bases lining up with TRBD2. The germline gives CDR1 SGHRS, CDR2 YFSETQ. Unmatched junction bases numbered 17, after V lost 2 bases and J lost 9 bases. This CDR3 is built from 18 residues. The CDR3 is CASSLQRGLAGDRGEQFF. Here the CDR3 DNA reads TGCGCCAGCAGCTTACAGAGAGGTCTAGCGGGAGACCGGGGTGAGCAGTTCTTC.

This clone is a singleton in its sample. The rearrangement joins TRBV28 to TRBJ1-2; unclear D gene. Germline CDR1 and CDR2: MDHEN and SYDVKM. V gave up 6 bases and J gave up 6 bases, with 8 bases separating them. This CDR3 is 11 amino acids long. The CDR3 sequence is CASRPRDGYTF. CDR3 sequence (DNA): TGTGCCAGCAGGCCCCGGGATGGCTACACCTTC.

V gene TRBV28 combines with J gene TRBJ2-5, with D possibly being TRBD2 (6 bases). The CDR3 extends over 15 amino acids. Trimming shortened V by 5 bases and J by 4 bases, and 17 bases separated the two germline ends. Germline V gene lookup returns CDR1 MDHEN and CDR2 SYDVKM. The CDR3 is CASSLVGRVVETQYF. The CDR3 nucleotides are TGTGCCAGCAGTCTCGTCGGGAGAGTGGTAGAGACCCAGTACTTC. The whole variable domain, remainder taken from reference TRBV28 and TRBJ2-5, is DVKVTQSSRYLVKRTGEKVFLECVQDMDHENMFWYRQDPGLGLRLIYFSYDVKMKEKGDIPEGYSVSREKKERFSLILESASTNQTSMYLCASSLVGRVVETQYFGPGTRLLVL.

This rearrangement joins TRBV4-2 to TRBJ2-2, with 9 bases lining up with TRBD1. V lost 4 bases to trimming and J lost 0 bases; unmatched junction nucleotides: 3. The germline gives CDR1 LGHNA, CDR2 YNFKEQ. CDR3 length: 16 amino acids. This chain's CDR3 is CASSLWTGANTGELFF. CDR3 sequence (DNA): TGTGCCAGCAGCCTATGGACAGGGGCGAACACCGGGGAGCTGTTTTTT.

Of note for this clone: At the DNA level, this CDR3 is encoded by other sequences in the same sample as well. The chain uses TRBV11-2 and TRBJ1-3; D might be TRBD1 (5 bases). The V end lost 5 bases, the J end lost 0 bases, and 8 bases lay between the germline ends. Germline CDR1 SGHAT, CDR2 FQNNGV. This CDR3 is built from 14 residues. CDR3 residues: CASSPGGSGNTIYF. CDR3 sequence (DNA): TGTGCCAGCAGCCCCGGGGGCTCTGGAAACACCATATATTTT.

The chain uses TRBV7-9 and TRBJ1-1; 7 nucleotides agree with TRBD1. The CDR3 has 15 residues. The trim removed 7 bases at V and 5 bases at J, leaving 13 bases unmatched. CDR1 and CDR2 from the germline V gene are SEHNR and FQNEAQ (reference sequence). The CDR3 sequence: CASTPTGTAVTEAFF. Written as DNA, the CDR3 is TGTGCCAGCACCCCCACTGGGACAGCCGTGACTGAAGCTTTCTTT.

This chain links TRBV29-1 with TRBJ2-3; TRBD2 might be the D (7 bases). The germline V gene encodes CDR1 SQVTM and CDR2 ANQGSEA. The length of the CDR3 is 18 residues. The ends were cut back, 5 bases at V and 0 bases at J, with 24 bases in the middle. The CDR3 reads CSVISQGGGPTSTDTQYF. DNA of the CDR3: TGCAGCGTTATATCCCAAGGGGGGGGACCCACTAGCACAGATACGCAGTATTTT.

The rearrangement uses TRBV7-9 and TRBJ1-1, with 8 bases fitting TRBD1. CDR3 length: 15 amino acids. V was clipped by 3 bases and J by 0 bases; unmatched bases: 3. CDR1 is SEHNR, CDR2 FQNEAQ, per germline (reference sequence). The CDR3 reads CASSLSGGLNTEAFF. DNA of the CDR3: TGTGCCAGCAGCTTGTCAGGGGGCCTGAACACTGAAGCTTTCTTT.

The gene calls are TRBV11-1 and TRBJ1-6, with 8 bases lining up with TRBD1. J lost 9 bases, V lost 5 bases, and 6 bases had no gene match. The length of the CDR3 is 14 residues. Germline CDR1 is SGHAT and CDR2 is FQDESV (reference sequence). In DNA, the CDR3 is TGTGCCAGCAGCCCCAGGACAGGGAGTTCACCCCTCCACTTT. As protein: CASSPRTGSSPLHF.

The chain couples TRBV6-5 to TRBJ1-1; 8 bases are shared with TRBD1. The CDR3 spans 15 residues. Germline CDR1 MNHEY, CDR2 SVGAGI. V was pared by 5 bases and J by 1 base, with 6 bases of the junction left unmatched. The CDR3 loop is CASSIRDRPNTEAFF. DNA for the CDR3: TGTGCCAGCAGTATCAGGGACAGGCCGAACACTGAAGCTTTCTTT.

The chain couples TRBV28 to TRBJ1-1; D gene ambiguous. The CDR3 spans 16 residues. CDR1 is MDHEN and CDR2 is SYDVKM in the germline V gene. Trimming cost V 4 bases and J 1 base, with 16 bases left between them. This CDR3 reads CASSSAGFGGNTEAFF. The CDR3, as DNA: TGTGCCAGCAGTTCCGCCGGATTTGGCGGGAACACTGAAGCTTTCTTT. Variable domain in full (rest from reference TRBV28 and TRBJ1-1): DVKVTQSSRYLVKRTGEKVFLECVQDMDHENMFWYRQDPGLGLRLIYFSYDVKMKEKGDIPEGYSVSREKKERFSLILESASTNQTSMYLCASSSAGFGGNTEAFFGQGTRLTVV.

This chain uses TRBV15 with TRBJ1-5, with 7 nucleotides matching TRBD1. Unmatched junction bases numbered 10, after V lost 4 bases and J lost 4 bases. CDR1 is LNHNV, CDR2 YYDKDF, per germline (reference sequence). The CDR3 sequence is 16 residues long. CDR3 region: CATSNGQAARNQPQHF. Here the CDR3 DNA reads TGTGCCACCAGCAATGGACAGGCCGCAAGGAATCAGCCCCAGCATTTT. The whole variable domain, filled in from reference TRBV15 and TRBJ1-5, reads DAMVIQNPRYQVTQFGKPVTLSCSQTLNHNVMYWYQQKSSQAPKLLFHYYDKDFNNEADTPDNFQSRRPNTSFCFLDIRSPGLGDTAMYLCATSNGQAARNQPQHFGDGTRLSIL.

The chain has TRBV16 and TRBJ1-2, with a possible D match to TRBD1 (5 bases). From germline, CDR1 is KGHSY and CDR2 FQNENV. The germline V and J ends were trimmed by 0 bases and 5 bases, with 16 bases remaining between them. CDR3 length equals 16 residues. This chain's CDR3 is CASSQSHQDREYGYTF. CDR3 coding DNA: TGTGCCAGCAGCCAATCACACCAAGACAGAGAATATGGCTACACCTTC.

The genes are TRBV24-1 and TRBJ2-3, with 7 positions matching TRBD1. The V and J ends lost 4 bases and 2 bases, in that order; junction bases with no gene match: 5. Germline V gene lookup returns CDR1 KGHDR and CDR2 SFDVKD. The CDR3 has 15 amino acids. The CDR3 DNA sequence: TGTGCCACCAGTGACTCACAGGGGATCACAGATACGCAGTATTTT. As protein: CATSDSQGITDTQYF.

J is TRBJ1-6 and V is TRBV6-5, with D unclear. The CDR3 length is 16 residues. CDR1 and CDR2 from the germline V gene are MNHEY and SVGAGI. Trimming stripped 2 bases from V and 0 bases from J, with 8 bases between. The CDR3 loop reads CASSYTGDSYNSPLHF. CDR3 sequence (DNA): TGTGCCAGCAGTTACACCGGTGACTCCTATAATTCACCCCTCCACTTT.